Listed here is a single T cell receptor beta chain. Its antigen is currently unknown. The UMIs carried a 6-nucleotide sample barcode, and they were added by template switching. TCRdb reprocessed the 5' RACE reads, with one entry per CDR3 protein and no DNA. This table holds 350,000 to 500,000 distinct CDR3 sequences. This sample stems from a study of monozygotic twins with inflammatory bowel disease. General study points: For IBD patients, clonotypes shared with others were fewer than for healthy twins, especially with disease activity. Repertoire similarity did not differ between concordant and discordant twins, perhaps due to limited power. IBD patients showed reduced TCRbeta diversity (inverse Simpson) versus healthy co-twins.

The TCR sequence derives from a human donor with ulcerative colitis or Crohn's disease, or a healthy co-twin of an affected twin (not recorded which). The sequenced sample consisted of blood.

CDR3: CSARDPRGTEAFF. The chain recombines TRBV20-1 with TRBJ1-1; lacking DNA, the TRBD1 call made by TCRdb goes unchecked. CDR1 and CDR2 from the germline V gene are DFQATT and SNEGSKA (reference sequence). The CDR3 is made up of 13 amino acids.